A single sample gave rise to the 15 T cell receptor beta chains below, sequenced in a study of cytomegalovirus exposure and HLA in healthy donors listed by TCRdb under 2017. The method behind the library was the immunoSEQ multiplex PCR assay. For the multiplex PCR, a mixture combining 60 forward primers for TCR Vbeta segments and 13 reverse primers for TCR Jbeta segments was used. In TCRdb, the immuneACCESS table is reduced to in-frame sequences with V and J assigned. These tables do not hold every clone; where another copy was compared, an unresolved V gene accounts for under half, and the others remain unexplained. The table for this sample lists roughly 230,000 clones; 85% to 95% of them were counted only once. Together, the top ten hold roughly 1.5% of the sample. The material sequenced was PBMCs. Receptors were obtained from a girl aged 2 to 10 in good health and CMV-seronegative.

The CDR3 is CSVYSPGTYGYTF. CDR3 coding DNA: TGCAGCGTCTATTCACCGGGAACCTATGGCTACACCTTC. The chain has TRBV29-1 and TRBJ1-2; D is undetermined. The V and J ends lost 6 bases and 4 bases respectively, with 15 bases between them. The CDR3 totals 13 residues. Per the germline V gene, CDR1 is SQVTM and CDR2 is ANQGSEA.

This chain joins TRBV27 and TRBJ2-3, with 14 bases lining up with TRBD2. The CDR3 covers 15 residues. The germline CDR1 and CDR2 sequences are MNHEY and SMNVEV (reference sequence). J was trimmed by 8 bases and V by 7 bases; bases with no gene match: 8. In nucleotides, the CDR3 is TGTGCCAGCAACCTGGGACTAGCGGGAGTGGGTACGCAGTATTTT. Amino acids: CASNLGLAGVGTQYF.

The chain is built from TRBV7-9 and TRBJ2-7; 13 bases agree with TRBD2. Germline CDR1 and CDR2: SEHNR and FQNEAQ (reference sequence). This CDR3 comprises 15 residues. V was pared by 5 bases and J by 7 bases, with 8 bases of the junction left unmatched. CDR3 sequence: CASSRTGTSGVEQYF. The CDR3 DNA reads as TGTGCCAGCAGCCGAACCGGGACTAGCGGGGTGGAGCAGTACTTC. Based on the CDR3 plus reference TRBV7-9 and TRBJ2-7, the full variable domain is DTGVSQNPRHKITKRGQNVTFRCDPISEHNRLYWYRQTLGQGPEFLTYFQNEAQLEKSRLLSDRFSAERPKGSFSTLEIQRTEQGDSAMYLCASSRTGTSGVEQYFGPGTRLTVT.

The chain combines TRBV7-6 with TRBJ2-5; 7 bases line up with TRBD2. The CDR3 loop spans 13 amino acids. Germline values: CDR1 SGHVS, CDR2 FNYEAQ. V was pared by 3 bases and J by 5 bases, with 3 bases of the junction left unmatched. The CDR3 reads CASSLGRGETQYF. DNA of the CDR3: TGTGCCAGCAGCTTGGGGCGGGGGGAGACCCAGTACTTC.

This clone was detected a few times. Mismatch with germline at one junction end may stem from a read error. The chain carries TRBV7-9 and TRBJ1-5; TRBD1 agrees at 8 bases. The CDR3 has 16 residues. Germline assignment: CDR1 SEHNR and CDR2 FQNEAQ (reference sequence). Here the CDR3 DNA reads TGCGCCAGCAGCCAAAGTTGGGGACAGGCTGAGCAGCCCCAGCATTTT. Protein: CASSQSWGQAEQPQHF.

This chain uses TRBV4-2 with TRBJ2-2, with TRBD2 matching 12 bases. Germline V CDR1 and CDR2: LGHNA, YNFKEQ. This CDR3 has 16 amino acids. The trim removed 4 bases at V and 6 bases at J, leaving 6 bases unmatched. The CDR3 DNA sequence: TGTGCCAGCAGCCCTCTAGCGGGGGGGTTCCCCGGGGAGCTGTTTTTT. The encoded protein is CASSPLAGGFPGELFF.

V is TRBV6-1 and J is TRBJ1-2, with 9 nucleotides matching TRBD1. CDR3 length: 13 residues. J was trimmed by 6 bases and V by 4 bases; bases with no gene match: 3. Looked up from germline, CDR1 is MNHNS and CDR2 is SASEGT. CDR3 loop: CASSVGTGNGYTF. The CDR3 region has the DNA TGTGCCAGCAGTGTTGGGACAGGGAATGGCTACACCTTC.

The J gene is TRBJ2-7, the V gene TRBV9; 7 bases are shared with TRBD1. Germline CDR1 reads SGDLS; CDR2 reads YYNGEE. The CDR3 is 16 amino acids. V was clipped by 2 bases and J by 0 bases; unmatched bases: 8. The CDR3 sequence: CASSVASGTDSYEQYF. CDR3 nucleotides: TGTGCCAGCAGCGTCGCCTCCGGGACAGACTCCTACGAGCAGTACTTC.

The chain uses TRBV6-1 and TRBJ2-2; no reliable D call. The CDR3 is 14 residues long. Germline CDR1 is MNHNS and CDR2 is SASEGT. Trimming removed 7 bases at V and 3 bases at J, with 12 bases between. CDR3 loop: CASTGQVYTGELFF. CDR3 nucleotide sequence: TGTGCCAGCACTGGCCAGGTCTACACCGGGGAGCTGTTTTTT.

The V and J genes are TRBV19 and TRBJ2-7, with 9 bases that match TRBD2. V lost 3 bases and J lost 0; bases outside the gene matches: 15. Germline V lookup: CDR1 LNHDA, CDR2 SQIVND (reference sequence). This CDR3 has 19 residues. CDR3 sequence (DNA): TGTGCCAGTAGTATTAGAGACATAGCGGGAGCGGAGAGCTCCTACGAGCAGTACTTC. Its translation is CASSIRDIAGAESSYEQYF.

This clone was seen more than once but under ten times. This chain uses TRBV5-6 with TRBJ1-1, with D unresolved. Germline CDR1 and CDR2: SGHDT and YYEEEE. V lost 5 bases and J lost 10, with 21 bases in between. The CDR3 totals 14 residues. CDR3 sequence: CASSLSTTTGGAFF. CDR3 DNA sequence: TGTGCCAGCAGTTTAAGCACCACGACGGGAGGAGCTTTCTTT.

This chain's CDR3 is CASSYSKQPGTYEQYF. In nucleotides, the CDR3 is TGTGCCAGCAGTTACTCGAAACAGCCAGGAACCTACGAGCAGTACTTC. This rearrangement joins TRBV6-6 to TRBJ2-7; no clear D. CDR1 and CDR2 (germline): MNHNY, SVGAGI (reference sequence). Trimming shortened V by 0 bases and J by 2 bases, and 14 bases separated the two germline ends. The CDR3 consists of 16 residues.

The chain employs TRBV5-4 and TRBJ2-7; 13 bases align to TRBD2. The junction had 14 bases not matched to a gene; V was cut back by 4 bases and J by 10 bases. CDR1 is SGHNT and CDR2 is YYREEE in the germline V gene (reference sequence). The CDR3 length is 16 residues. The CDR3 sequence: CASSGGLAGDPTPQYF. In DNA form, the CDR3 reads TGTGCCAGCAGCGGAGGACTAGCGGGAGATCCTACACCACAGTACTTC.

The genes are TRBV4-1 and TRBJ2-1; tentative D call: TRBD2 (6 bases). Germline assignment: CDR1 MGHRA and CDR2 YSYEKL. The V end was cut by 5 bases, the J end by 6 bases, with 17 bases between. The CDR3 sequence is 15 residues long. CDR3 sequence (DNA): TGCGCCAGCAGCGGGCTAGCGCTCACGGGCAATGAGCAGTTCTTC. This translates into CASSGLALTGNEQFF.

This chain connects TRBV9 to TRBJ2-7; 7 positions match TRBD2. The V and J ends lost 4 bases and 2 bases, in that order; junction bases with no gene match: 6. CDR3 length: 14 residues. Germline V gene sequence: CDR1 SGDLS, CDR2 YYNGEE. CDR3 region: CASSSGLVAYEQYF. The CDR3 DNA follows: TGTGCCAGCAGCTCCGGACTAGTAGCCTACGAGCAGTACTTC. Together with reference TRBV9 and TRBJ2-7, the CDR3 gives the full variable domain: DSGVTQTPKHLITATGQRVTLRCSPRSGDLSVYWYQQSLDQGLQFLIQYYNGEERAKGNILERFSAQQFPDLHSELNLSSLELGDSALYFCASSSGLVAYEQYFGPGTRLTVT.